The present T cell receptor (beta chain) was sequenced within a study of regulatory T cells in long-lasting Graves disease. The CDR3 is 17 residues long. V was shortened by 5 bases and J by 2 bases, with 18 bases between the two germline ends. The germline V gene has CDR1 SGHTA and CDR2 FQGNSA. Time point meaning: newly diagnosed GD, antithyroid drugs for less than 3 months. PBMCs provided the RNA from which the TCR library was made. Construction of TCR beta libraries relied on iRepertoire HTBI primers and on Arm-PCR targeting CDR3 regions. Via MiXCR, TCRdb re-called the multiplex PCR reads, giving one row per CDR3 protein. The top ten hold roughly 7.7% of the sample, which has about 430,000 distinct CDR3 sequences, 15% seen once. This clonotype was counted many times. These data were also filed under a second study, of T cells in Graves' hyperthyroidism and ophthalmopathy.

V is TRBV7-2 and J is TRBJ2-2; either TRBD1 or TRBD2 may supply D (6 bases each). The starting material was peripheral blood mononuclear cells (PBMCs), obtained at new diagnosis, from a patient treated with antithyroid drugs. The receptor comes from a woman in her thirties or forties with Graves disease. As DNA, the CDR3 is TGTGCCAGCAGCCGCGAAGGGGGGATTTTAAACACCGGGGAGCTGTTTTTT. Translated: CASSREGGILNTGELFF.